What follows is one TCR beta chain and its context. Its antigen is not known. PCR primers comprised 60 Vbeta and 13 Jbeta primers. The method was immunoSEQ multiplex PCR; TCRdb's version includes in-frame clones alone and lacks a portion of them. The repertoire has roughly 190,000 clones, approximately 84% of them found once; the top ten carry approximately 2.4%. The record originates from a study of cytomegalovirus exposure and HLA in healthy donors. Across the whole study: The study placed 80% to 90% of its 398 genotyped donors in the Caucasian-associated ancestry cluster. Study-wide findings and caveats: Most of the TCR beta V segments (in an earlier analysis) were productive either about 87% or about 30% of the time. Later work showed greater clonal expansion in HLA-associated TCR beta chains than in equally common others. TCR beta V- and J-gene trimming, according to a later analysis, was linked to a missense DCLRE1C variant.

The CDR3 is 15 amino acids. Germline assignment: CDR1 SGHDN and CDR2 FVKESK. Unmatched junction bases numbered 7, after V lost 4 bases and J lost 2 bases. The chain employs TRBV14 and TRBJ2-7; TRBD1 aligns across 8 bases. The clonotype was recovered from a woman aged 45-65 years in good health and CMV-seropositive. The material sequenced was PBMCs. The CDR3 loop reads CASSRDRGKAYEQYF. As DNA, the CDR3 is TGTGCCAGCAGCCGCGACAGGGGTAAGGCCTACGAGCAGTACTTC.